These 26 T cell receptor beta chains share one sample of origin, sequenced in a study of a mutant IDH1 vaccine in newly diagnosed glioma. Which antigens these TCRs recognize remains unknown. Generated by immunoSEQ multiplex PCR, the TCRdb table keeps only in-frame clones and is missing some. This table has around 120,000 clones, over 75% appearing once. Time point specified: week 11, during vaccination. Each dose of the vaccine consisted of 300 ug of mutant IDH1 20-mer peptide, with topical imiquimod. Sequences were derived from PBMCs, sampled from a glioma patient whose treatment included an IDH1 peptide vaccine. The source of these receptors is a man aged 40-55 years with glioma.

The chain recombines TRBV9 with TRBJ1-2; 10 positions match TRBD1. Germline V CDR1 and CDR2: SGDLS, YYNGEE. The V gene end was trimmed by 3 bases and the J gene end by 6 bases; junction bases not matched to a gene: 8. The CDR3 runs to 15 residues. Here the CDR3 DNA reads TGTGCCAGCAGCGCGCGAGACAGGGGGCATGATGGCTACACCTTC. It is translated as CASSARDRGHDGYTF. Complete variable domain (other parts from reference TRBV9 and TRBJ1-2): DSGVTQTPKHLITATGQRVTLRCSPRSGDLSVYWYQQSLDQGLQFLIQYYNGEERAKGNILERFSAQQFPDLHSELNLSSLELGDSALYFCASSARDRGHDGYTFGSGTRLTVV.

This clone has a handful of counts. The gene calls are TRBV28 and TRBJ1-5; TRBD1 agrees at 7 bases. The J segment lost 3 bases and the V segment lost 6 bases, leaving 14 bases of the junction unmatched. This CDR3 spans 17 amino acids. Germline V gene lookup returns CDR1 MDHEN and CDR2 SYDVKM. CDR3 sequence: CASSRGAGGPANQPQHF. As DNA, the CDR3 is TGTGCCAGCAGCCGAGGCGCAGGGGGGCCTGCCAATCAGCCCCAGCATTTT.

V gene TRBV7-2 combines with J gene TRBJ2-5; D ambiguous. V lost 1 base, J lost 4 bases, and 10 bases lay in between. This CDR3 comprises 14 residues. Germline assignment: CDR1 SGHTA and CDR2 FQGNSA. CDR3 loop: CASSLGTLTETQYF. CDR3 bases: TGTGCCAGCAGCTTAGGGACCTTAACAGAGACCCAGTACTTC. Filled out from reference TRBV7-2 and TRBJ2-5, the complete variable domain reads GAGVSQSPSNKVTEKGKDVELRCDPISGHTALYWYRQSLGQGLEFLIYFQGNSAPDKSGLPSDRFSAERTGGSVSTLTIQRTQQEDSAVYLCASSLGTLTETQYFGPGTRLLVL.

The gene calls are TRBV28 and TRBJ2-1; weak D call: TRBD2 (6 bases). Germline CDR1 and CDR2: MDHEN and SYDVKM. The CDR3 extends over 11 amino acids. Trimming took 6 bases from V and 10 from J, leaving 10 bases between them. CDR3 residues: CASSPGREQFF. Written as DNA, the CDR3 is TGTGCCAGCAGCCCAGGGAGGGAGCAGTTCTTC. Together with reference TRBV28 and TRBJ2-1, the CDR3 gives the full variable domain: DVKVTQSSRYLVKRTGEKVFLECVQDMDHENMFWYRQDPGLGLRLIYFSYDVKMKEKGDIPEGYSVSREKKERFSLILESASTNQTSMYLCASSPGREQFFGPGTRLTVL.

V and J are TRBV5-4 and TRBJ2-7; D might be TRBD1 (5 bases). This CDR3 is 11 amino acids long. Trimming pared 2 bases from V and 6 bases from J, leaving 6 bases between. The germline V gene has CDR1 SGHNT and CDR2 YYREEE (reference sequence). Here the CDR3 DNA reads TGTGCCAGCAGCTTAGGGGCCGAGCAGTACTTC. As protein: CASSLGAEQYF. Full variable domain (missing parts from reference TRBV5-4 and TRBJ2-7): ETGVTQSPTHLIKTRGQQVTLRCSSQSGHNTVSWYQQALGQGPQFIFQYYREEENGRGNFPPRFSGLQFPNYSSELNVNALELDDSALYLCASSLGAEQYFGPGTRLTVT.

Here the CDR3 DNA reads TGTGCCAGCAGCCCGGCAGGGGGCGTCAGCGGGGAGCTGTTTTTT. Its protein product is CASSPAGGVSGELFF. The chain has TRBV5-4 and TRBJ2-2, with 8 positions matching TRBD1. Germline lookup yields CDR1 SGHNT and CDR2 YYREEE (reference sequence). The CDR3 loop spans 15 amino acids. The V and J ends lost 4 bases and 7 bases, in that order; junction bases with no gene match: 9. Using reference TRBV5-4 and TRBJ2-2 for the parts outside the CDR3, the full variable domain is ETGVTQSPTHLIKTRGQQVTLRCSSQSGHNTVSWYQQALGQGPQFIFQYYREEENGRGNFPPRFSGLQFPNYSSELNVNALELDDSALYLCASSPAGGVSGELFFGEGSRLTVL.

The J gene is TRBJ2-1, the V gene TRBV5-1; TRBD2 is a possible D gene (5 bases). Trimming took off 0 bases at V and 10 bases at J, with 11 bases between the two ends. The CDR3 has 13 amino acids. Germline CDR1 is SGHRS and CDR2 is YFSETQ. The CDR3 coding sequence is TGCGCCAGCAGCTTGGGACGGGGTACCGAGCAGTTCTTC. Translation: CASSLGRGTEQFF.

There are a few counts of this clone. The J gene is TRBJ1-5, the V gene TRBV6-5; no clear D gene. The CDR3 contains 14 residues. V shed 0 bases and J shed 2 bases, with 5 bases lying between them. Germline V gene lookup returns CDR1 MNHEY and CDR2 SVGAGI. Here the CDR3 reads CASSYSAGNQPQHF. The CDR3 bases are TGTGCCAGCAGTTACTCCGCGGGCAATCAGCCCCAGCATTTT.

This clone was found once. The chain links TRBV9 to TRBJ2-7; TRBD1 aligns across 7 bases. The V and J ends lost 3 bases and 2 bases, in that order; junction bases with no gene match: 11. The CDR3 contains 16 residues. Germline lookup yields CDR1 SGDLS and CDR2 YYNGEE. CDR3 DNA sequence: TGTGCCAGCAGCGAGGGGCCTACAGGGGCCACCTACGAGCAGTACTTC. Protein sequence: CASSEGPTGATYEQYF.

The chain joins TRBV19 to TRBJ1-2; D not resolved. Trimming stripped 6 bases from V and 4 bases from J, with 9 bases between. The CDR3 totals 12 residues. Germline V lookup: CDR1 LNHDA, CDR2 SQIVND (reference sequence). The CDR3 DNA is TGTGCCAGTAGCCGCGTCGGCTATGGCTACACCTTC. Its protein product is CASSRVGYGYTF. The full variable domain, completed using reference TRBV19 and TRBJ1-2, is DGGITQSPKYLFRKEGQNVTLSCEQNLNHDAMYWYRQDPGQGLRLIYYSQIVNDFQKGDIAEGYSVSREKKESFPLTVTSAQKNPTAFYLCASSRVGYGYTFGSGTRLTVV.

The chain recombines TRBV11-2 with TRBJ1-6; no definite D call. The germline CDR1 and CDR2 sequences are SGHAT and FQNNGV. The CDR3 loop spans 12 amino acids. The V and J ends lost 4 bases and 5 bases respectively, with 3 bases between them. CDR3 sequence (DNA): TGTGCCAGCAGCTGGGATAATTCACCCCTCCACTTT. This translates into CASSWDNSPLHF.

This rearrangement joins TRBV7-2 to TRBJ1-3; no clear D gene. V was pared by 1 base and J by 1 base, with 5 bases between. This CDR3 contains 14 residues. The germline V gene has CDR1 SGHTA and CDR2 FQGNSA. The CDR3 sequence: CASSLGHSGNTIYF. Written as DNA, the CDR3 is TGTGCCAGCAGCTTAGGGCATTCTGGAAACACCATATATTTT.

The V call is TRBV14, the J call TRBJ2-5, with D tentatively TRBD1 or TRBD2 (5 bases each). V was cut by 1 base and J by 4 bases, with 13 bases left in between. Germline V lookup: CDR1 SGHDN, CDR2 FVKESK. The CDR3 is made up of 15 amino acids. In nucleotides, the CDR3 is TGTGCCAGCAGCCAAGGACTAAAGGGACCAGAGACCCAGTACTTC. It yields the protein CASSQGLKGPETQYF.

This chain links TRBV5-1 with TRBJ2-7, with TRBD1 matching over 8 bases. The V gene's germline CDR1 is SGHRS and CDR2 YFSETQ. The CDR3 is 14 residues long. V lost 0 bases to trimming and J lost 5 bases; unmatched junction nucleotides: 4. The DNA of the CDR3 is TGCGCCAGCAGCTTGGCAGGGGGCAATAACGAGCAGTACTTC. Translation: CASSLAGGNNEQYF.

The genes are TRBV30 and TRBJ2-1; TRBD2 agrees at 11 bases. CDR3 length equals 15 residues. Germline V gene sequence: CDR1 GTSNPN, CDR2 SVGIG (reference sequence). V lost 5 bases to trimming and J lost 4 bases; unmatched junction nucleotides: 7. The CDR3 coding sequence is TGTGCCTGGCTTGGGCTAGCGGGGGGTTACAATGAGCAGTTCTTC. Translated, it gives CAWLGLAGGYNEQFF.

A single count supports this clone. The chain is built from TRBV5-5 and TRBJ2-3, with D perhaps matching TRBD2 (5 bases). Germline CDR1 reads SGHKS; CDR2 reads YYEKEE (reference sequence). CDR3 length equals 15 residues. V lost 1 base, J lost 10 bases, and 19 bases lay in between. Here the CDR3 reads CASSLSLERSRAQYF. For the CDR3, the DNA is TGTGCCAGCAGCTTGAGCTTGGAGCGGTCGCGGGCGCAGTATTTT.

The chain uses TRBV5-4 and TRBJ2-7; the D is unclear. The CDR3 contains 13 residues. The V gene's germline CDR1 is SGHNT and CDR2 YYREEE (reference sequence). V lost 2 bases to trimming and J lost 3 bases, with 9 bases between them. Here the CDR3 reads CASSFLDGYEQYF. As DNA, the CDR3 is TGTGCCAGCAGCTTTCTGGACGGCTACGAGCAGTACTTC.

There are a few counts of this clone. J is TRBJ1-2 and V is TRBV30; 10 nucleotides match TRBD1. From germline, CDR1 is GTSNPN and CDR2 SVGIG (reference sequence). The CDR3 sequence is 14 residues long. Trimming took 4 bases from V and 4 from J; bases not matched to a gene: 6. The CDR3 region has the DNA TGTGCCTGGATACACCGGACAGGGGGCTATGGCTACACCTTC. This sequence encodes CAWIHRTGGYGYTF.

The chain employs TRBV29-1 and TRBJ1-1; tentatively, D is TRBD1 (5 bases). Germline V gene lookup returns CDR1 SQVTM and CDR2 ANQGSEA. The CDR3 runs to 14 residues. Trimming removed 6 bases at V and 5 bases at J, with 19 bases between. The CDR3 DNA reads as TGCAGCGTGCCTAAGCGGGGCCGCGTGACTGAAGCTTTCTTT. Translation: CSVPKRGRVTEAFF.

This clone was counted a few times. The gene calls are TRBV11-2 and TRBJ1-6; the D is unclear. The CDR3 runs 12 residues. V gave up 2 bases and J gave up 10 bases, with 6 bases separating them. Germline V CDR1 and CDR2: SGHAT, FQNNGV. CDR3 protein: CASSLLHSPLHF. CDR3 coding DNA: TGTGCCAGCAGCTTATTGCACTCACCCCTCCACTTT.

J is TRBJ1-2 and V is TRBV6-5; D unclear. The CDR3 is made up of 15 amino acids. CDR1 and CDR2 from the germline V gene are MNHEY and SVGAGI. The germline V and J ends were trimmed by 4 bases and 8 bases, with 20 bases remaining between them. The CDR3 coding sequence is TGTGCCAGCAGTTTGAGCCGCCTTTTAACTGGGGGCTACACCTTC. Encoded protein: CASSLSRLLTGGYTF.

CDR3 sequence: CASSLDKSTDTQYF. The CDR3 nucleotides are TGTGCCAGCAGCTTAGACAAATCCACAGATACGCAGTATTTT. The chain recombines TRBV7-9 with TRBJ2-3; no definite D call. CDR1 is SEHNR, CDR2 FQNEAQ, per germline (reference sequence). Trimming pared 1 base from V and 2 bases from J, leaving 7 bases between. The CDR3 spans 14 residues.

The V call is TRBV2, the J call TRBJ2-1; either TRBD1 or TRBD2 may supply D (5 bases each). The V end lost 8 bases, the J end lost 3 bases, and 20 bases lay between the germline ends. CDR1 and CDR2 (germline): SNHLY, FYNNEI. This CDR3 has 16 residues. This CDR3 reads CASSSGPPPLYNEQFF. CDR3 nucleotides: TGTGCCAGCTCCTCGGGGCCGCCGCCTCTCTACAATGAGCAGTTCTTC.

The chain is built from TRBV6-5 and TRBJ1-1; 7 positions agree with TRBD1. CDR1 is MNHEY and CDR2 is SVGAGI in the germline V gene. CDR3 size: 16 residues. The ends lost 2 bases at V and 8 bases at J; junction bases unmatched: 14. CDR3 DNA sequence: TGTGCCAGCAGTTACAGCCCCGACAGGGAATCGAGGGAAGCTTTCTTT. Translated, it gives CASSYSPDRESREAFF.

The rearrangement joins TRBV6-5 to TRBJ2-7; tentatively, D is TRBD2 (5 bases). Trimming pared 5 bases from V and 0 bases from J, leaving 8 bases between. The CDR3 extends over 13 amino acids. Germline V lookup: CDR1 MNHEY, CDR2 SVGAGI. The CDR3 DNA reads TGTGCCAGCAGTGGACTGAACTCCTACGAGCAGTACTTC. The encoded protein is CASSGLNSYEQYF.

In DNA, the CDR3 is TGCAGCGTGAGCAGGGGTCTCCAAGAGACCCAGTACTTC. Translated: CSVSRGLQETQYF. This chain uses TRBV29-1 with TRBJ2-5; TRBD1 might be the D (6 bases). The CDR3 contains 13 residues. Germline loops: CDR1 SQVTM, CDR2 ANQGSEA. Trimming stripped 6 bases from V and 1 base from J, with 12 bases between.